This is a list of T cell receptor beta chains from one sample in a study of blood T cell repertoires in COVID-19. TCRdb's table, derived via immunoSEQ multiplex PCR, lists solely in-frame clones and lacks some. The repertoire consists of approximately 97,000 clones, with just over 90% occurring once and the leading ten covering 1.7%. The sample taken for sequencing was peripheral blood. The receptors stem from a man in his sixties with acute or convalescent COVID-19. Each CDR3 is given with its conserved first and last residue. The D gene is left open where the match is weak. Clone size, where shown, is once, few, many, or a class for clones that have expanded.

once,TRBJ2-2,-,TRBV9,TGTGCCAGCAGCGTGTGGCAGGGAGGAAACACCGGGGAGCTGTTTTTT,CASSVWQGGNTGELFF
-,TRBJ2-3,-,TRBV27,TGTGCCAGCAAACCTACAGGGTTGGATACGCAGTATTTT,CASKPTGLDTQYF
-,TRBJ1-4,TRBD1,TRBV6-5,TGTGCCAGCAGTAGAGGGACAGGGGTTCTCGAAAAACTGTTTTTT,CASSRGTGVLEKLFF
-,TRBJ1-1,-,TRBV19,TGTGCCAGTAGAAACGGGGGGAACACTGAAGCTTTCTTT,CASRNGGNTEAFF
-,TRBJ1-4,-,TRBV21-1,TGTGCCAGCAGCAGTGGTGGCAGGGGGCGAGCCCTTGCAACTAATGAAAAACTGTTTTTT,CASSSGGRGRALATNEKLFF
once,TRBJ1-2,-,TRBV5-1,TGCGCCAGCAGCTCGACGACAGGTGTGTATGGCTACACCTTC,CASSSTTGVYGYTF
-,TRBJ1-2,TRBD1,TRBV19,TGTGCCAGTAGTCTGACAGGGGGTAGACTGATCTATGGCTACACCTTC,CASSLTGGRLIYGYTF
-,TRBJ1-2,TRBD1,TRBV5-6,TGTGCCAGCAGCGTGGGGCAGGGGGTCTATGGCTACACCTTC,CASSVGQGVYGYTF
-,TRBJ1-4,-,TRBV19,TGTGCCAGTTCTAAGAGGGCCTTTGCAACTAATGAAAAACTGTTTTTT,CASSKRAFATNEKLFF
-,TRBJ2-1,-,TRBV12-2,TGTGCAAGTCGCTCCCGCCTAGCGGGGGACTACAATGAGCAGTTCTTC,CASRSRLAGDYNEQFF
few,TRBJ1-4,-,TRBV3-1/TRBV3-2,TGTGCCAGCAGCCCATCCCACGCGAGGGAAAAACTGTTTTTT,CASSPSHAREKLFF
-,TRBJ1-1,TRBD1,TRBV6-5,TGTGCCAGCAGGAGGGACAGCATGAACACTGAAGCTTTCTTT,CASRRDSMNTEAFF
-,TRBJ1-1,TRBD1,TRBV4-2,TGTGCCAGCAGCCAAAACAGGGGGATGAACACTGAAGCTTTCTTT,CASSQNRGMNTEAFF
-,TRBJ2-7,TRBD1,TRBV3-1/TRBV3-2,TGTGCCAGCAGCCAAGGGACAGGGGGCGCGTACGAGCAGTACTTC,CASSQGTGGAYEQYF
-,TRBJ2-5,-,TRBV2,TGTGCCAGCAGGGGAGGCGGGGGCTCCCTCGGGGAGACCCAGTACTTC,CASRGGGGSLGETQYF
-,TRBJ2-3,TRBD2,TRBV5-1,TGCGCCAGCAGCTTGGAGCGGGGGGGCACAGATACGCAGTATTTT,CASSLERGGTDTQYF
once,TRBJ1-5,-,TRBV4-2,TGTGCCAGCAGCCAAGACAGGGGAACTGTGAGGTCTCAGCCCCAGCATTTT,CASSQDRGTVRSQPQHF
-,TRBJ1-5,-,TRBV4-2,TGTGCCAGCAGCCAAGGGGCAGGTACTTTAAGTCAGCCCCAGCATTTT,CASSQGAGTLSQPQHF
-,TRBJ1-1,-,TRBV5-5,TGTGCCAGCGCCCTCGGCTGGGGAGGGTTCACTGAAGCTTTCTTT,CASALGWGGFTEAFF